These 29 T cell receptor beta chains were sequenced from one sample in a study of cytomegalovirus exposure and HLA in healthy donors. PCR involved 60 Vbeta and 13 Jbeta primers. Here immunoSEQ multiplex PCR was the method, and the copy in TCRdb shows in-frame clones only, minus some. The sample holds under 150,000 clones, 50% to 65% seen once. Sequencing input: PBMCs. These receptors were obtained from a man in his forties in good health and CMV-seropositive.

V usage is TRBV6-4 and J usage is TRBJ2-3; 9 nucleotides line up with TRBD2. CDR3 length: 15 amino acids. V was clipped by 5 bases and J by 5 bases; unmatched bases: 8. In germline, CDR1 is MRHNA, CDR2 SNTAGT. CDR3: CASSKSGGLGDTQYF. The CDR3 nucleotides are TGTGCCAGCAGTAAGAGCGGGGGGCTTGGAGATACGCAGTATTTT.

The genes are TRBV2 and TRBJ1-2, with D possibly being TRBD1 (5 bases). Germline lookup yields CDR1 SNHLY and CDR2 FYNNEI. The CDR3 is 11 residues long. Trimming removed 4 bases from V and 7 bases from J, with 7 bases in between. The chain's CDR3 is CASSVGGGYTF. CDR3 nucleotides: TGTGCCAGCAGTGTGGGGGGTGGCTACACCTTC.

The J gene is TRBJ1-2, the V gene TRBV6-5; maybe TRBD1 (6 bases). Germline-derived CDR1 and CDR2 are MNHEY and SVGAGI. V was clipped by 6 bases and J by 3 bases, with 11 bases between them. This CDR3 is built from 13 residues. This CDR3 is CASSEGHHYGYTF. As DNA, the CDR3 is TGTGCCAGCAGCGAGGGACATCACTATGGCTACACCTTC.

The gene calls are TRBV15 and TRBJ1-6; D gene ambiguous. Germline lookup yields CDR1 LNHNV and CDR2 YYDKDF (reference sequence). The length of the CDR3 is 14 residues. The germline V and J ends were trimmed by 0 bases and 9 bases, with 9 bases remaining between them. CDR3 sequence (DNA): TGTGCCACCAGCAGAGATCTAGGAGCTTCACCCCTCCACTTT. As protein: CATSRDLGASPLHF.

In nucleotides, the CDR3 is TGTGCCAGCAGCCAAGATCTACGGCGGGGCTACACCTTC. It is translated as CASSQDLRRGYTF. The J gene is TRBJ1-2, the V gene TRBV14; D remains unclear. This CDR3 contains 13 residues. V was pared by 0 bases and J by 8 bases, with 10 bases between. Germline V gene lookup returns CDR1 SGHDN and CDR2 FVKESK.

V and J are TRBV28 and TRBJ2-3; D perhaps matches TRBD2 (6 bases). Trimming took 3 bases from V and 3 from J, leaving 13 bases between them. The CDR3 consists of 15 residues. Germline loops: CDR1 MDHEN, CDR2 SYDVKM. CDR3 in amino acids: CASSLGGLVTDTQYF. The DNA of the CDR3 is TGTGCCAGCAGTTTGGGGGGATTGGTGACAGATACGCAGTATTTT.

The chain joins TRBV6-5 to TRBJ2-1; 8 bases match TRBD1. From germline, CDR1 is MNHEY and CDR2 SVGAGI. The CDR3 runs 11 residues. The trim removed 5 bases at V and 11 bases at J, leaving 2 bases unmatched. CDR3 sequence reads: CASSRDRQQFF. DNA of the CDR3: TGTGCCAGCAGTCGGGACAGGCAGCAGTTCTTC.

The CDR3 sequence is CASSFTGSMNTEAFF. For the CDR3, the DNA is TGTGCCAGCAGTTTTACAGGTTCTATGAACACTGAAGCTTTCTTT. V usage is TRBV6-5 and J usage is TRBJ1-1, with a possible D match to TRBD1 (5 bases). V was cut by 4 bases and J by 0 bases, with 12 bases left in between. Germline lookup yields CDR1 MNHEY and CDR2 SVGAGI. The CDR3 runs to 15 residues.

The chain carries TRBV10-1 and TRBJ2-1; 13 nucleotides match TRBD2. Germline values: CDR1 WNHNN, CDR2 SYGVQD (reference sequence). With V trimmed by 6 bases and J by 0 bases, 5 bases remained unmatched. This CDR3 comprises 17 residues. As DNA, the CDR3 is TGCGCCAGCAGCCACGGGACTAGCGGGGCCTCCTACAATGAGCAGTTCTTC. It codes for CASSHGTSGASYNEQFF.

This clone came up a few times. The chain recombines TRBV29-1 with TRBJ1-5; possible D gene TRBD1, 5 bases. Per the germline V gene, CDR1 is SQVTM and CDR2 is ANQGSEA. V was shortened by 5 bases and J by 0 bases, with 14 bases between the two germline ends. CDR3 length: 15 amino acids. CDR3: CSVIWAGPSNQPQHF. The CDR3 DNA is TGCAGCGTTATATGGGCAGGGCCTAGCAATCAGCCCCAGCATTTT.

DNA for the CDR3: TGTGCCAGCACCCAGACTAGCGGGACATACGAGCAGTACTTC. Its translation is CASTQTSGTYEQYF. The chain joins TRBV11-2 to TRBJ2-7; 11 bases fit TRBD2. J was trimmed by 4 bases and V by 7 bases; bases with no gene match: 6. The CDR3 sequence is 14 residues long. The germline V gene encodes CDR1 SGHAT and CDR2 FQNNGV. The full variable domain, its missing parts supplied by reference TRBV11-2 and TRBJ2-7, is EAGVAQSPRYKIIEKRQSVAFWCNPISGHATLYWYQQILGQGPKLLIQFQNNGVVDDSQLPKDRFSAERLKGVDSTLKIQPAKLEDSAVYLCASTQTSGTYEQYFGPGTRLTVT.

The chain joins TRBV6-1 to TRBJ2-4; D not resolved. Germline CDR1 reads MNHNS; CDR2 reads SASEGT. The CDR3 length is 15 residues. V dropped 6 bases and J dropped 0 bases, with 12 bases sitting between them. The CDR3 DNA is TGTGCCAGCAGAAACTTACAGTTAGCCAAAAACATTCAGTACTTC. Protein product: CASRNLQLAKNIQYF.

In this sample, this clone turned up a few times. V and J are TRBV7-9 and TRBJ1-6; 9 bases fit TRBD1. Looked up from germline, CDR1 is SEHNR and CDR2 is FQNEAQ (reference sequence). The CDR3 is 14 amino acids. Trimming at V came to 4 bases and at J to 9 bases, leaving 4 bases not matched to a gene. The CDR3 loop reads CASSSGTGSSPLHF. In DNA, the CDR3 is TGTGCCAGCAGCTCCGGGACAGGGAGTTCACCCCTCCACTTT.

This clone showed up just a few times. The V gene is TRBV14, the J gene TRBJ2-1; 10 bases align to TRBD2. The CDR3 is 16 residues long. Germline trimming cut 6 bases from V and 0 bases from J; bases unmatched to any gene: 5. CDR1 SGHDN and CDR2 FVKESK come from the germline V gene. The CDR3, as DNA: TGTGCCAGCAGGCCTACTAGCGGGGTCTCCTACAATGAGCAGTTCTTC. Translating gives CASRPTSGVSYNEQFF.

This clone came up once. The V gene is TRBV4-2, the J gene TRBJ1-1; D is undetermined. The length of the CDR3 is 14 residues. Germline assignment: CDR1 LGHNA and CDR2 YNFKEQ. V lost 1 base and J lost 1, with 7 bases in between. CDR3 in amino acids: CASSQAGRNTEAFF. The CDR3 nucleotides are TGTGCCAGCAGCCAAGCGGGAAGGAACACTGAAGCTTTCTTT.

The gene calls are TRBV7-8 and TRBJ1-3, with 7 bases matching TRBD1. Trimming removed 1 base from V and 0 bases from J; junction bases left unmatched: 9. The CDR3 covers 18 residues. CDR1 is SGHVS, CDR2 FQNEAQ, per germline. CDR3 bases: TGTGCCAGCAGCTTAGACCGACAGGGCGGGATCTCTGGAAACACCATATATTTT. Encoded protein: CASSLDRQGGISGNTIYF.

Only a few counts were recorded for this clone. The CDR3 DNA is TGTGCCAGCTCCCGAGGGCCTAGCCAAGAGACCCAGTACTTC. The encoded protein is CASSRGPSQETQYF. The chain is built from TRBV18 and TRBJ2-5, with a tentative D call TRBD2 (5 bases). V was trimmed by 6 bases and J by 1 base, leaving 12 bases between them. CDR1 and CDR2 from the germline V gene are KGHSH and LQKENI. This CDR3 has 14 amino acids.

This chain joins TRBV9 and TRBJ2-2, with D possibly matching TRBD1 (5 bases). CDR3 length equals 15 residues. Trimming left V 0 bases short and J 0 bases short, with 6 bases between. Germline CDR1 is SGDLS and CDR2 is YYNGEE. The CDR3 DNA follows: TGTGCCAGCAGCGTAGCAGGGCCGAACACCGGGGAGCTGTTTTTT. Its protein product is CASSVAGPNTGELFF.

The V and J genes are TRBV2 and TRBJ1-5; 12 nucleotides align to TRBD1. The CDR3 totals 17 residues. V lost 4 bases and J lost 2; bases outside the gene matches: 6. Germline CDR1 SNHLY, CDR2 FYNNEI. The CDR3 nucleotides read TGTGCCAGCAGTGTGGGACAGGGGGCGAGAGGCAATCAGCCCCAGCATTTT. Its protein product is CASSVGQGARGNQPQHF.

This rearrangement joins TRBV5-5 to TRBJ2-5; no clear D. CDR3 length: 11 residues. The V and J ends lost 5 bases and 5 bases respectively, with 7 bases between them. Germline assignment: CDR1 SGHKS and CDR2 YYEKEE (reference sequence). The CDR3 region has the DNA TGTGCCAGCAGTCATAGTGAGACCCAGTACTTC. Its protein is CASSHSETQYF.

The chain joins TRBV19 to TRBJ2-6, with 12 bases matching TRBD1. The CDR3 spans 18 residues. Per germline, CDR1 LNHDA and CDR2 SQIVND (reference sequence). Trimming took 6 bases from V and 1 from J; bases not matched to a gene: 7. Written as DNA, the CDR3 is TGTGCCAGTAGAATACCGGGACAGGGGGCATCTGGGGCCAACGTCCTGACTTTC. Protein: CASRIPGQGASGANVLTF.

The chain uses TRBV6-1 and TRBJ2-7; 8 positions match TRBD2. CDR1 and CDR2 from the germline V gene are MNHNS and SASEGT. V gave up 0 bases and J gave up 3 bases; unmatched junction bases: 1. The CDR3 length is 14 residues. CDR3 coding DNA: TGTGCCAGCAGTGAAGCCGGGACTAGCTACGAGCAGTACTTC. Its translation is CASSEAGTSYEQYF.

The chain recombines TRBV7-2 with TRBJ2-7; the match to TRBD2 covers 11 bases. J lost 6 bases, V lost 1 base, and 5 bases had no gene match. The CDR3 has 15 residues. Germline values: CDR1 SGHTA, CDR2 FQGNSA. CDR3 DNA sequence: TGTGCCAGCAGCTTAGTACTAGCGGGAGCAAGCGAGCAGTACTTC. This encodes CASSLVLAGASEQYF.

J is TRBJ2-7 and V is TRBV30, with 8 bases aligning to TRBD2. With V trimmed by 1 base and J by 5 bases, 4 bases remained unmatched. Germline V lookup: CDR1 GTSNPN, CDR2 SVGIG (reference sequence). The CDR3 loop spans 13 amino acids. CDR3 coding DNA: TGTGCCTGGAGTGAAGGACTAGCTAACGAGCAGTACTTC. This gives the protein CAWSEGLANEQYF.

This clone was seen a handful of times. The rearrangement links TRBV11-2 to TRBJ1-1, with no clear D. V was cut by 5 bases and J by 11 bases, with 12 bases left in between. The V gene's germline CDR1 is SGHAT and CDR2 FQNNGV. The CDR3 sequence is 11 residues long. DNA for the CDR3: TGTGCCAGCAGCCTCAGGTCTCCGGCTTTCTTT. It codes for CASSLRSPAFF.

The chain joins TRBV7-8 to TRBJ2-5; D possibly corresponds to TRBD2 (5 bases). Trimming pared 5 bases from V and 0 bases from J, leaving 10 bases between. The V gene's germline CDR1 is SGHVS and CDR2 FQNEAQ. The CDR3 contains 14 residues. The CDR3 DNA is TGTGCCAGCAGCCTCGGACTTTACCAAGAGACCCAGTACTTC. Its translation is CASSLGLYQETQYF.

This clone was recorded a few times. The chain recombines TRBV4-3 with TRBJ2-1; 10 positions agree with TRBD2. J gave up 10 bases and V 0 bases, and 18 bases lay outside the gene matches. CDR1 and CDR2 (germline): LGHNA, YSLEER. The CDR3 spans 19 residues. The CDR3 region is CASSQDWASGRGGSGEQFF. In DNA, the CDR3 is TGCGCCAGCAGCCAAGATTGGGCTAGCGGGAGAGGCGGTAGCGGGGAGCAGTTCTTC.

The rearrangement uses TRBV28 and TRBJ1-5; unclear D gene. The length of the CDR3 is 15 residues. Germline values: CDR1 MDHEN, CDR2 SYDVKM. V lost 7 bases to trimming and J lost 1 base, with 14 bases between them. CDR3: CASITGGSSNQPQHF. The DNA for the CDR3 is TGTGCCAGCATTACCGGAGGTTCCAGCAATCAGCCCCAGCATTTT.

This clone occurred a few times. V usage is TRBV6-4 and J usage is TRBJ2-3; 9 bases are a match to TRBD2. CDR3 length equals 16 residues. Germline CDR1 is MRHNA and CDR2 is SNTAGT. V was clipped by 6 bases and J by 0 bases; unmatched bases: 7. Written as DNA, the CDR3 is TGTGCCAGCAGCCGTTCTAGCGGGGTTAGCACAGATACGCAGTATTTT. Amino acids: CASSRSSGVSTDTQYF.